These 17 T cell receptor beta chains share one sample of origin, sequenced in a study of CD8 T cells in ankylosing spondylitis. TCRdb called the 5' RACE reads again in MiXCR, with one record for every CDR3 protein. Counted here are approximately 350,000 distinct CDR3 sequences, roughly 20% occurring once; the ten biggest clones make up around 13%. The source material was blood, either unsorted or a sorted T cell fraction (not recorded which). The receptors were gathered from a male donor with ankylosing spondylitis or in good health (not recorded which).

A few counts support this clonotype. The chain employs TRBV20-1 and TRBJ2-7; tentatively, D is TRBD1 (8 bases). The CDR3 length is 15 residues. The germline V gene has CDR1 DFQATT and CDR2 SNEGSKA (reference sequence). Trimming left V 1 base short and J 1 base short, with 14 bases between. CDR3 in amino acids: CSARADRGGSYEQYF. CDR3 coding DNA: TGCAGTGCTAGAGCCGACAGGGGAGGGTCCTACGAGCAGTACTTC.

This clonotype has a single count. The V and J genes are TRBV20-1 and TRBJ2-1; 7 nucleotides match TRBD1. Per germline, CDR1 DFQATT and CDR2 SNEGSKA (reference sequence). V lost 0 bases, J lost 1 base, and 6 bases stayed unmatched. This CDR3 is built from 16 residues. The CDR3 coding sequence is TGCAGTGCTAGAGACTTCCAGGGGGAGTCCTACAATGAGCAGTTCTTC. It yields the protein CSARDFQGESYNEQFF.

V is TRBV15 and J is TRBJ2-7; no reliable D call. This CDR3 contains 14 residues. V lost 0 bases and J 7 bases, leaving 13 bases between the germline ends. Germline CDR1 is LNHNV and CDR2 is YYDKDF (reference sequence). DNA of the CDR3: TGTGCCACCAGCAGAGATCTGGGCATGGATGAGCAGTACTTC. Amino acids: CATSRDLGMDEQYF.

The chain uses TRBV12-3 or TRBV12-4 and TRBJ2-5; 8 bases match TRBD2. V lost 3 bases and J lost 5; bases outside the gene matches: 5. The CDR3 has 14 residues. The CDR3 sequence is CASSLGLVSETQYF. CDR3 coding DNA: TGTGCCAGCAGTTTGGGACTAGTCTCGGAGACCCAGTACTTC.

The genes are TRBV10-3 and TRBJ2-1; TRBD2 agrees at 7 bases. In germline, CDR1 is ENHRY, CDR2 SYGVKD. The CDR3 is made up of 16 amino acids. The V and J ends lost 4 bases and 0 bases, in that order; junction bases with no gene match: 6. CDR3 sequence: CAISGGAGSSYNEQFF. The CDR3 DNA follows: TGTGCCATCAGTGGCGGAGCGGGGAGCTCCTACAATGAGCAGTTCTTC.

The chain employs TRBV2 and TRBJ1-2, with a weak D call TRBD1 (5 bases). V lost 5 bases and J 2 bases, leaving 12 bases between the germline ends. The CDR3 is 14 amino acids. Germline V gene lookup returns CDR1 SNHLY and CDR2 FYNNEI. The CDR3 coding sequence is TGTGCCAGCAGTCCCTGGGACGGAAACTATGGCTACACCTTC. It yields the protein CASSPWDGNYGYTF.

This rearrangement joins TRBV3-1 to TRBJ2-2; D is perhaps TRBD2 (5 bases). The CDR3 is 15 residues long. V lost 2 bases to trimming and J lost 0 bases, with 7 bases between them. The V gene's germline CDR1 is LGHDT and CDR2 YNNKEL (reference sequence). In DNA, the CDR3 is TGTGCCAGCAGCCAAACGGGGACGAACACCGGGGAGCTGTTTTTT. It specifies CASSQTGTNTGELFF.

In its sample, this clonotype was seen a few times. The rearrangement links TRBV7-9 to TRBJ2-1; D ambiguous. This CDR3 contains 10 residues. Trimming stripped 5 bases from V and 10 bases from J, with 6 bases between. Germline V gene lookup returns CDR1 SEHNR and CDR2 FQNEAQ (reference sequence). The CDR3 spells CASSPKEQFF. The DNA for the CDR3 is TGTGCCAGCAGCCCCAAGGAGCAGTTCTTC.

Only a few counts were recorded for this clonotype. The chain joins TRBV7-2 to TRBJ2-7, with a tentative D call TRBD1 (6 bases). From germline, CDR1 is SGHTA and CDR2 FQGNSA. Trimming pared 4 bases from V and 4 bases from J, leaving 14 bases between. The length of the CDR3 is 14 residues. The CDR3 spells CASSYTRDTYEQYF. CDR3 nucleotides: TGTGCCAGCAGCTACACCCGGGACACTTACGAGCAGTACTTC.

This clonotype has a handful of counts. The rearrangement links TRBV28 to TRBJ2-7, with 10 bases that match TRBD1. V shed 4 bases, J shed 3 bases, and the junction held 15 bases outside the gene matches. The CDR3 totals 18 residues. Germline V CDR1 and CDR2: MDHEN, SYDVKM. In nucleotides, the CDR3 is TGTGCCAGCAGTTCCGGGACAGGGGTGCCCTACTTACTCTACGAGCAGTACTTC. Translated, it gives CASSSGTGVPYLLYEQYF.

This clonotype has only a few counts. The rearrangement uses TRBV20-1 and TRBJ2-3; D possibly corresponds to TRBD1 (5 bases). Trimming cost V 5 bases and J 5 bases, with 26 bases left between them. The CDR3 contains 17 residues. CDR1 and CDR2 (germline): DFQATT, SNEGSKA (reference sequence). CDR3 sequence: CSAFGAEPGPLGDTQYF. Here the CDR3 DNA reads TGCAGTGCTTTTGGGGCCGAGCCAGGACCCCTCGGAGATACGCAGTATTTT.

This rearrangement joins TRBV29-1 to TRBJ2-3, with TRBD2 identical over 10 bases. The CDR3 is 13 amino acids. The V gene's germline CDR1 is SQVTM and CDR2 ANQGSEA. The ends lost 7 bases at V and 2 bases at J; junction bases unmatched: 3. The CDR3 here is CSAGLAATDTQYF. The CDR3, as DNA: TGCAGCGCCGGACTAGCGGCCACAGATACGCAGTATTTT.

The J gene is TRBJ2-1, the V gene TRBV7-2; 8 nucleotides match TRBD1. Germline V gene lookup returns CDR1 SGHTA and CDR2 FQGNSA. The V segment lost 4 bases and the J segment 3 bases; nucleotides outside the gene matches: 8. CDR3 size: 16 residues. In DNA, the CDR3 is TGTGCCAGCAGCTCTCAGGGGGCTGGGTTCTACAATGAGCAGTTCTTC. It translates to CASSSQGAGFYNEQFF. The full variable domain, with the rest looked up from reference TRBV7-2 and TRBJ2-1, is GAGVSQSPSNKVTEKGKDVELRCDPISGHTALYWYRQSLGQGLEFLIYFQGNSAPDKSGLPSDRFSAERTGGSVSTLTIQRTQQEDSAVYLCASSSQGAGFYNEQFFGPGTRLTVL.

This clonotype was detected a few times. The chain couples TRBV27 to TRBJ2-1; TRBD2 matches at 7 bases. Trimming at V came to 5 bases and at J to 7 bases, leaving 8 bases not matched to a gene. The CDR3 contains 14 residues. Germline CDR1 and CDR2: MNHEY and SMNVEV (reference sequence). CDR3 sequence: CASSPGGYGNEQFF. The CDR3 bases are TGTGCCAGCAGTCCCGGGGGGTACGGGAATGAGCAGTTCTTC.

There are a few counts of this clonotype. The rearrangement uses TRBV12-3 or TRBV12-4 and TRBJ1-1; perhaps TRBD1 as D (5 bases). This CDR3 region has 10 residues. V was shortened by 5 bases and J by 8 bases, with 6 bases between the two germline ends. CDR3 DNA: TGTGCCAGCAGTGGGGGGGAAGCTTTCTTT. Translation gives CASSGGEAFF.

The CDR3 DNA reads TGTGCCAGCGCACGTTCGGAGAACCTCTATGGCTACACCTTC. Protein sequence: CASARSENLYGYTF. This chain uses TRBV12-3 or TRBV12-4 with TRBJ1-2; the D is unclear. The CDR3 is made up of 14 amino acids. The V end lost 8 bases, the J end lost 4 bases, and 17 bases lay between the germline ends.

The chain links TRBV27 to TRBJ2-7, with 11 nucleotides matching TRBD1. This CDR3 comprises 18 residues. The V gene's germline CDR1 is MNHEY and CDR2 SMNVEV (reference sequence). With V trimmed by 5 bases and J by 4 bases, 16 bases remained unmatched. Here the CDR3 reads CASSPGIGQGAFAYEQYF. CDR3 nucleotides: TGTGCCAGCAGTCCCGGCATTGGACAGGGGGCCTTTGCATACGAGCAGTACTTC.